A single sample is the source of the 21 T cell receptor beta chains below, sequenced in a study of T cells in Graves' hyperthyroidism and ophthalmopathy. RNA transcripts were the template for amplifying TCR beta CDR3 regions. HTBI primers were used for first-round RT-PCR of the TCR CDR3. TCRdb fed the multiplex PCR reads into MiXCR, producing one record per CDR3 protein. The sample has more than 300,000 distinct CDR3 sequences; 15% to 20% are singletons. The sequenced material came from blood. These receptors were taken from a man younger than 35 with Graves' ophthalmopathy.

A few counts support this clonotype. The gene calls are TRBV24-1 and TRBJ1-2, with D maybe TRBD1 (5 bases). Trimming cost V 4 bases and J 6 bases, with 11 bases left between them. The CDR3 runs to 13 residues. Germline V CDR1 and CDR2: KGHDR, SFDVKD. CDR3 nucleotide sequence: TGTGCCACCAGTGAGGATGACAGAGATGGCTACACCTTC. Translation: CATSEDDRDGYTF.

V gene TRBV6-1 combines with J gene TRBJ1-5; no firm D call. This CDR3 has 16 amino acids. The V gene lost 0 bases and the J gene lost 2 bases, with 11 bases spanning the gap. Germline CDR1 is MNHNS and CDR2 is SASEGT. CDR3: CASSEAGFFGNQPQHF. In DNA, the CDR3 is TGTGCCAGCAGTGAAGCAGGTTTTTTTGGCAATCAGCCCCAGCATTTT.

The chain has TRBV28 and TRBJ2-1; 7 nucleotides line up with TRBD1. The V gene end was trimmed by 3 bases and the J gene end by 10 bases; junction bases not matched to a gene: 12. Germline lookup yields CDR1 MDHEN and CDR2 SYDVKM. CDR3 length: 15 residues. CDR3 region: CASSLEKGALEEQFF. In nucleotides, the CDR3 is TGTGCCAGCAGTTTGGAAAAGGGGGCTTTAGAGGAGCAGTTCTTC.

In its sample, this clonotype was seen many times. The chain uses TRBV7-9 and TRBJ1-1, with D unresolved. CDR1 and CDR2 (germline): SEHNR, FQNEAQ (reference sequence). The CDR3 length is 11 residues. The ends were cut back, 4 bases at V and 6 bases at J, with 6 bases in the middle. The CDR3 region is CASSSRAEAFF. The CDR3 DNA follows: TGTGCCAGCAGCTCTCGCGCTGAAGCTTTCTTT.

This clonotype was counted at least ten times. The gene calls are TRBV2 and TRBJ2-1; 12 bases agree with TRBD2. The CDR3 is made up of 16 amino acids. Germline CDR1 SNHLY, CDR2 FYNNEI. V was pared by 8 bases and J by 8 bases, with 13 bases of the junction left unmatched. Here the CDR3 reads CASHMNLAGGLDEQFF. The CDR3 nucleotides read TGTGCCAGCCATATGAACCTAGCGGGGGGGCTAGATGAGCAGTTCTTC.

This clonotype was observed a handful of times. The V call is TRBV10-2, the J call TRBJ2-7, with no clear D. Germline CDR1 reads WSHSY; CDR2 reads SAAADI. V was cut by 8 bases and J by 3 bases, with 8 bases left in between. CDR3 length equals 11 residues. For the CDR3, the DNA is TGCGCCAGCTCTGTTAACTACGAGCAGTACTTC. Protein sequence: CASSVNYEQYF.

This clonotype came up many times. The chain combines TRBV12-3 or TRBV12-4 with TRBJ2-1; 9 positions match TRBD2. The junction had 4 bases not matched to a gene; V was cut back by 6 bases and J by 4 bases. This CDR3 region has 14 residues. CDR3 sequence: CASSWTSEYNEQFF. Here the CDR3 DNA reads TGTGCCAGCAGCTGGACTAGCGAATACAATGAGCAGTTCTTC.

V gene TRBV28 combines with J gene TRBJ1-3, with a weak D call TRBD1 (5 bases). Per the germline V gene, CDR1 is MDHEN and CDR2 is SYDVKM. Trimming shortened V by 8 bases and J by 1 base, and 21 bases separated the two germline ends. The CDR3 covers 17 residues. CDR3 DNA sequence: TGTGCCAGCCAACCTCCCACGGGGCCGCTATCTGGAAACACCATATATTTT. Amino acids: CASQPPTGPLSGNTIYF.

This chain uses TRBV5-5 with TRBJ2-2, with 7 bases aligning to TRBD1. The V gene end was trimmed by 4 bases and the J gene end by 4 bases; junction bases not matched to a gene: 13. Germline assignment: CDR1 SGHKS and CDR2 YYEKEE (reference sequence). This CDR3 region has 17 residues. CDR3 protein: CASSRTPGQALTGELFF. The CDR3 DNA reads as TGTGCCAGCAGCCGCACACCCGGACAGGCCCTCACCGGGGAGCTGTTTTTT.

This clonotype showed up just a few times. The chain employs TRBV11-2 and TRBJ1-6; D is unclear. This CDR3 is 17 amino acids long. Germline CDR1 is SGHAT and CDR2 is FQNNGV. V was trimmed by 5 bases and J by 14 bases, leaving 28 bases between them. CDR3 DNA sequence: TGTGCCAGCAGCCCGATCAAGGGAAAGGTCTCGACCGCATCCCTCCACTTT. Protein sequence: CASSPIKGKVSTASLHF.

This clonotype was recorded many times. This rearrangement joins TRBV18 to TRBJ1-5; D is ambiguous. The V end lost 6 bases, the J end lost 1 base, and 13 bases lay between the germline ends. The V gene's germline CDR1 is KGHSH and CDR2 LQKENI. The CDR3 spans 15 residues. The CDR3 sequence: CASSARDGSNQPQHF. In DNA form, the CDR3 reads TGTGCCAGCTCGGCTAGGGATGGGAGCAATCAGCCCCAGCATTTT.

The table lists this clonotype with many counts. The chain recombines TRBV24-1 with TRBJ2-1; TRBD2 agrees at 7 bases. The germline V gene encodes CDR1 KGHDR and CDR2 SFDVKD. Trimming took 0 bases from V and 6 from J; bases not matched to a gene: 4. CDR3 size: 15 residues. CDR3: CATSDLRGVINEQFF. Here the CDR3 DNA reads TGTGCCACCAGTGATTTGCGGGGGGTAATCAATGAGCAGTTCTTC.

This clonotype was detected only a few times. The chain combines TRBV12-3 or TRBV12-4 with TRBJ2-5, with 8 bases aligning to TRBD2. The ends lost 3 bases at V and 5 bases at J; junction bases unmatched: 11. The CDR3 has 16 residues. DNA of the CDR3: TGTGCCAGCAGTTTGTTTTTCGCGGGGGGTGAGGAGACCCAGTACTTC. The encoded protein is CASSLFFAGGEETQYF.

At least ten counts were recorded for this clonotype. This sequence joins TRBV2 and TRBJ2-5; 9 positions agree with TRBD2. The CDR3 covers 15 residues. Germline values: CDR1 SNHLY, CDR2 FYNNEI. Germline trimming cut 5 bases from V and 7 bases from J; bases unmatched to any gene: 11. The CDR3 DNA reads as TGTGCCAGCAGTCCGGGACTAGCTCCCCCGGCGACCCAGTACTTC. Its translation: CASSPGLAPPATQYF.

The chain carries TRBV11-2 and TRBJ1-4; D gene ambiguous. Germline V CDR1 and CDR2: SGHAT, FQNNGV. V was shortened by 5 bases and J by 5 bases, with 15 bases between the two germline ends. The CDR3 consists of 15 residues. CDR3 nucleotides: TGTGCCAGCAGCCCTACCACGAAGCTGAATGAAAAACTGTTTTTT. Translation: CASSPTTKLNEKLFF.

In this sample, this clonotype turned up a few times. This sequence joins TRBV3-1 and TRBJ2-5; 12 bases are shared with TRBD2. J gave up 3 bases and V 1 base, and 9 bases lay outside the gene matches. Germline V gene sequence: CDR1 LGHDT, CDR2 YNNKEL (reference sequence). The CDR3 length is 18 residues. CDR3 protein: CASSQVASGGAGEETQYF. The CDR3 bases are TGTGCCAGCAGCCAAGTGGCTAGCGGGGGGGCCGGGGAAGAGACCCAGTACTTC.

This clonotype was seen repeatedly, ten times or more. This chain links TRBV6-1 with TRBJ2-1; TRBD1 matches at 10 bases. V trimming: 4 bases; J trimming: 2 bases; junction bases outside the gene matches: 5. CDR3 length: 16 residues. The germline CDR1 and CDR2 sequences are MNHNS and SASEGT. CDR3 DNA: TGTGCCAGCAGTGGCCGGACAGGGGGTACCTACAATGAGCAGTTCTTC. It encodes CASSGRTGGTYNEQFF.

Many counts were recorded for this clonotype. The chain combines TRBV2 with TRBJ1-5; no clear D. V lost 3 bases and J 6 bases, leaving 3 bases between the germline ends. Germline V gives CDR1 SNHLY, CDR2 FYNNEI. The CDR3 has 11 amino acids. The CDR3 DNA follows: TGTGCCAGCAGTGAGAGTCAGCCCCAGCATTTT. This sequence encodes CASSESQPQHF.

V usage is TRBV7-9 and J usage is TRBJ2-3; TRBD2 might be the D (5 bases). This CDR3 is built from 18 residues. Germline CDR1 reads SEHNR; CDR2 reads FQNEAQ (reference sequence). V shed 0 bases and J shed 2 bases, with 18 bases lying between them. This CDR3 is CASSLAFPNIGDTDTQYF. In nucleotides, the CDR3 is TGTGCCAGCAGCTTAGCGTTCCCCAACATCGGGGACACAGATACGCAGTATTTT.

This clonotype has a single count. Just one base apart from a much larger clone, this may be a read error. The chain carries TRBV6-2 or TRBV6-3 and TRBJ1-5, with D uncertain. Looked up from germline, CDR1 is MNHEY and CDR2 is SVGEGT. This CDR3 is 15 amino acids long. V lost 5 bases and J 3 bases, leaving 14 bases between the germline ends. The CDR3 loop reads CASSGFTEHNQPQHF. The DNA of the CDR3 is TGTGCCAGCAGTGGATTCACGGAGCACAATCAGCCCCAGCATTTT.

This clonotype was seen a handful of times. This sequence joins TRBV13 and TRBJ2-7; 7 nucleotides agree with TRBD2. Germline V CDR1 and CDR2: PRHDT, FYEKMQ (reference sequence). The CDR3 has 15 residues. V lost 5 bases and J lost 2; bases outside the gene matches: 9. CDR3 nucleotide sequence: TGTGCCAGCAGCCAGGGAGGGCCTACGACCTACGAGCAGTACTTC. As protein: CASSQGGPTTYEQYF.